The sequence of this T cell receptor (beta chain) was determined in a study of T cell clonotyping in hematopoietic cell transplantation. Recipients were bled about 28 days pretransplant and at posttransplant days 30, 100, 180. Study outcomes and limitations: At the given depth, recipient repertoires were over 97% de novo clonotypes. Graft donor and pretransplant recipient Inverse Simpson Index values predicted broader posttransplant TCR diversity.

The sample holds one count of this clone. No antigen is known for it. TCRdb keeps only in-frame clones here, not all; method: immunoSEQ multiplex PCR. The profile shows some 6,000 clones, approximately 90% of them singletons. Here the sequenced sample was peripheral blood mononuclear cells, taken 100 days after allogeneic stem cell transplant. The source of this sequence is a female patient in her forties or fifties who had an allogeneic stem cell transplant from a related donor, so the T cells may come from the graft donor. Some clones in this sample may be carry-over from other donors' samples.

The CDR3: CASSLAARDEQYF. The CDR3, as DNA: TGTGCCAGCAGTTTAGCGGCCAGGGACGAGCAGTACTTC. V gene TRBV28 combines with J gene TRBJ2-7, with D maybe TRBD1 (5 bases). This CDR3 region has 13 residues. Looked up from germline, CDR1 is MDHEN and CDR2 is SYDVKM. Deletions cut 2 bases from V and 5 bases from J, with 10 bases between.